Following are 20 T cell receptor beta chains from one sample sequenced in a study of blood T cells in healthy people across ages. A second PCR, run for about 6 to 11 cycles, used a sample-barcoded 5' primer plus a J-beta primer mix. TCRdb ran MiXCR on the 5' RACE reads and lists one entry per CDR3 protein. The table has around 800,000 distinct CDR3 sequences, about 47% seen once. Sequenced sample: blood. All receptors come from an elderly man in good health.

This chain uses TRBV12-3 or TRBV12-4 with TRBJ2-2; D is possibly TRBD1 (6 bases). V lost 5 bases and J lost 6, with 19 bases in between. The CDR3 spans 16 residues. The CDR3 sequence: CASSLPGAGVAGELFF. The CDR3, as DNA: TGTGCCAGCAGTCTACCCGGGGCAGGGGTCGCCGGGGAGCTGTTTTTT.

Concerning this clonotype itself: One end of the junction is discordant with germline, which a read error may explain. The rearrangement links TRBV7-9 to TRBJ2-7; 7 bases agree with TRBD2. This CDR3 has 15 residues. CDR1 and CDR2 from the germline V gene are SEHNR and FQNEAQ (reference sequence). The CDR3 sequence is CACSLAAGARHEQYF. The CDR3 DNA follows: TGTGCCTGCAGCTTAGCTGCGGGAGCCCGGCATGAGCAGTACTTC.

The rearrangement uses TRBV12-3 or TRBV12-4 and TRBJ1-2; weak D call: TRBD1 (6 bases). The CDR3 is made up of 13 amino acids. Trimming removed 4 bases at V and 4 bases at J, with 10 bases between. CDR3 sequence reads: CASSSGHAYGYTF. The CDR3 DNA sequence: TGTGCCAGCAGTTCGGGACATGCCTATGGCTACACCTTC.

The CDR3 spells CSAAGLADNEQFF. In nucleotides, the CDR3 is TGCAGTGCCGCGGGCCTAGCGGACAATGAGCAGTTCTTC. This chain uses TRBV20-1 with TRBJ2-1; 7 nucleotides align to TRBD2. The CDR3 length is 13 residues. Looked up from germline, CDR1 is DFQATT and CDR2 is SNEGSKA (reference sequence). The V and J ends lost 6 bases and 5 bases, in that order; junction bases with no gene match: 7.

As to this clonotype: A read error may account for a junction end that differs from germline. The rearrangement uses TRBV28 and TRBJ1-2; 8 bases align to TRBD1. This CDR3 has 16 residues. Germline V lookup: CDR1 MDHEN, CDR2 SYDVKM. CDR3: CVSSTIGTGEYYGYTF. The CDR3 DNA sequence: TGTGTCAGCAGCACTATAGGGACAGGAGAGTACTATGGCTACACCTTC.

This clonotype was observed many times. The CDR3 nucleotides read TGTGCCATCAGGGACGGGGGCACAGATACGCAGTATTTT. Translation gives CAIRDGGTDTQYF. V and J are TRBV10-3 and TRBJ2-3; the D gene is possibly TRBD2 (5 bases). The CDR3 sequence is 13 residues long. V was trimmed by 6 bases and J by 1 base, leaving 8 bases between them. Germline V gives CDR1 ENHRY, CDR2 SYGVKD.

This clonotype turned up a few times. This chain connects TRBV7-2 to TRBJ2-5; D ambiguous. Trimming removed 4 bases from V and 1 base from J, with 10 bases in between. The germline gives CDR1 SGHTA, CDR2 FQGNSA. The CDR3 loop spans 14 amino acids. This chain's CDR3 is CASSSARFQETQYF. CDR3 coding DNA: TGTGCCAGCAGCTCCGCTAGATTCCAAGAGACCCAGTACTTC. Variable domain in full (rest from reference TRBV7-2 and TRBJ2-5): GAGVSQSPSNKVTEKGKDVELRCDPISGHTALYWYRQSLGQGLEFLIYFQGNSAPDKSGLPSDRFSAERTGGSVSTLTIQRTQQEDSAVYLCASSSARFQETQYFGPGTRLLVL.

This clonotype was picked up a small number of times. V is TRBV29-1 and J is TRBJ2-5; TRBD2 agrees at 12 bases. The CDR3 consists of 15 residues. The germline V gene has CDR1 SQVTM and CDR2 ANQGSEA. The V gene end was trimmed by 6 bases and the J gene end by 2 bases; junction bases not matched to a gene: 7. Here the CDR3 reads CSVPRGLAGQETQYF. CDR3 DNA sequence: TGCAGCGTGCCCCGAGGACTAGCGGGGCAAGAGACCCAGTACTTC.

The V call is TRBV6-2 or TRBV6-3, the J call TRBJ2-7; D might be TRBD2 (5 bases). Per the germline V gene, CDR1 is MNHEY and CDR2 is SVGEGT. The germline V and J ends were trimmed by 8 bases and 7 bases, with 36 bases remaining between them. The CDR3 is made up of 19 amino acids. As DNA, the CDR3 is TGTGCCAGCGGAAGGAGCGGTACTGCTCCCGGGTTCTCCTACAATGAGCAGTACTTC. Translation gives CASGRSGTAPGFSYNEQYF.

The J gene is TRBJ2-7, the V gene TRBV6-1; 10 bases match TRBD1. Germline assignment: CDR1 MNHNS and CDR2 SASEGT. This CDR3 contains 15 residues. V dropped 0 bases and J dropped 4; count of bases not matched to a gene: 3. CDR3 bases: TGTGCCAGCAGTGAAGCGACAGGGGGCTGGTACGAGCAGTACTTC. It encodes CASSEATGGWYEQYF.

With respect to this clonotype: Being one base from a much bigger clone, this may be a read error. The CDR3 here is CASSRLETSSTDTQYF. CDR3 coding DNA: TGCGCCAGCAGCCGACTGGAGACTTCTAGCACAGATACGCAGTATTTT. The chain is built from TRBV4-3 and TRBJ2-3; D gene unclear. Trimming pared 4 bases from V and 0 bases from J, leaving 14 bases between. The CDR3 totals 16 residues. CDR1 and CDR2 (germline): LGHNA, YSLEER.

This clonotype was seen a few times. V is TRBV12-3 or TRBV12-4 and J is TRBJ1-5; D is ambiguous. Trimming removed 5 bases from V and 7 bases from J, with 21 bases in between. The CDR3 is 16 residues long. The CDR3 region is CASSASRMGRGQPQHF. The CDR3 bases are TGTGCCAGCAGTGCCTCACGCATGGGGAGAGGACAGCCCCAGCATTTT.

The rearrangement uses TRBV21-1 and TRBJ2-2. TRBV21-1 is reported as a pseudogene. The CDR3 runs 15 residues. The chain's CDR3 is CASSKVRRDTGELFF. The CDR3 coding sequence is TGTGCCAGCAGCAAAGTTAGACGGGACACCGGGGAGCTGTTTTTT.

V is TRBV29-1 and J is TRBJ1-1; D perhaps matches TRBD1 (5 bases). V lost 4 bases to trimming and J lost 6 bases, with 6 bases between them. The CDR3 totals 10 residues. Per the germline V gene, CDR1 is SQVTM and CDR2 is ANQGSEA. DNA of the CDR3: TGCAGCGTTGTGACAGCTGAAGCTTTCTTT. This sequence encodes CSVVTAEAFF.

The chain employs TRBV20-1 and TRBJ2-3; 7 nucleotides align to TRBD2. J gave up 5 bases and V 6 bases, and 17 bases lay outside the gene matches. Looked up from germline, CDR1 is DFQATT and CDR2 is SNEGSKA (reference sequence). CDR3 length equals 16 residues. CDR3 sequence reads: CSAQAGANGRQDTQYF. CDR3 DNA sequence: TGCAGTGCGCAGGCTGGGGCTAACGGGAGGCAAGATACGCAGTATTTT.

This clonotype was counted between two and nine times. The CDR3 sequence is CASSPTSGRAGDTQYF. DNA for the CDR3: TGTGCCAGCAGCCCGACTAGCGGGAGGGCTGGAGATACGCAGTATTTT. V usage is TRBV7-3 and J usage is TRBJ2-3, with 14 bases fitting TRBD2. The CDR3 has 16 residues. CDR1 SGHTA and CDR2 FQGTGA come from the germline V gene. V lost 5 bases and J lost 5; bases outside the gene matches: 6.

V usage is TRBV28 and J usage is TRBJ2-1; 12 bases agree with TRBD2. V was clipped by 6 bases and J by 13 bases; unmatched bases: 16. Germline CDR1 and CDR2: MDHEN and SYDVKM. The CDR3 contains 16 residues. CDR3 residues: CASSPLRTSGTLTQFF. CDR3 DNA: TGTGCCAGCAGCCCCCTCCGGACTAGCGGGACGTTGACCCAGTTCTTC.

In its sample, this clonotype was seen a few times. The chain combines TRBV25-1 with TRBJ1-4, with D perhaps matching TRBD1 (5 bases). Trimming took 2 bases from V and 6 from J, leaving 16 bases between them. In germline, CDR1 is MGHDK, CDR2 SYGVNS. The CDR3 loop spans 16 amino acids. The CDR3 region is CASSEIGRGDHEKLFF. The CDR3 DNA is TGTGCCAGCAGTGAAATTGGAAGGGGAGATCATGAAAAACTGTTTTTT.

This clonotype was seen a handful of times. The CDR3 nucleotides read TGTGCCAGCAGCGTAAGGGGGCTCAGGGTGGATACGCAGTATTTT. It codes for CASSVRGLRVDTQYF. The chain carries TRBV9 and TRBJ2-3; TRBD1 matches at 7 bases. The germline gives CDR1 SGDLS, CDR2 YYNGEE. There are 15 residues in the CDR3. V shed 1 base and J 6 bases; nucleotides not matched to a gene: 8.

CDR3 coding DNA: TGTGCCAGCAGCTTCGGGCAGTCCTACAATGAGCAGTTCTTC. It encodes CASSFGQSYNEQFF. J is TRBJ2-1 and V is TRBV5-6; D is unresolved. Germline CDR1 reads SGHDT; CDR2 reads YYEEEE. The V end lost 2 bases, the J end lost 1 base, and 7 bases lay between the germline ends. The CDR3 length is 14 residues.